Listed here are 27 T cell receptor beta chains from one sample, sequenced in a study of T cell responses to AZD1222 COVID-19 vaccine. Assay: immunoSEQ multiplex PCR; the TCRdb copy retains only in-frame clones and omits some. Of some 80,000 clones in the sample, 80% to 90% were seen once. Sample: peripheral blood, taken on day 0 of AZD1222 vaccination. The receptors derive from an adult in good health.

The chain carries TRBV4-2 and TRBJ1-5; 9 bases agree with TRBD1. This CDR3 is built from 16 residues. Germline lookup yields CDR1 LGHNA and CDR2 YNFKEQ. The J segment lost 0 bases and the V segment lost 4 bases, leaving 4 bases of the junction unmatched. The CDR3 reads CASSPRQGDSNQPQHF. DNA of the CDR3: TGTGCCAGCAGCCCCAGACAGGGGGATAGCAATCAGCCCCAGCATTTT.

This sequence joins TRBV6-5 and TRBJ1-1; D ambiguous. V lost 6 bases and J lost 0, with 11 bases in between. Germline CDR1 and CDR2: MNHEY and SVGAGI. This CDR3 is built from 14 residues. The CDR3 coding sequence is TGTGCCAGCAGGGCGACGGGAATGAACACTGAAGCTTTCTTT. This gives the protein CASRATGMNTEAFF.

This clone is a singleton in its sample. The gene calls are TRBV4-3 and TRBJ2-1; TRBD1 aligns across 7 bases. V lost 3 bases and J lost 4; bases outside the gene matches: 9. From germline, CDR1 is LGHNA and CDR2 YSLEER. The CDR3 runs to 16 residues. This CDR3 is CASSQEPGQRYNEQFF. The CDR3 DNA sequence: TGCGCCAGCAGCCAGGAGCCGGGACAGAGATACAATGAGCAGTTCTTC.

This clone came up once. Written as DNA, the CDR3 is TGCAGCGTTGGCGAGGGTACCGAGCAGTACTTC. Translated, it gives CSVGEGTEQYF. The rearrangement joins TRBV29-1 to TRBJ2-7; maybe TRBD2 (5 bases). The germline V gene encodes CDR1 SQVTM and CDR2 ANQGSEA. Trimming pared 4 bases from V and 6 bases from J, leaving 10 bases between. The CDR3 contains 11 residues.

This clone has more than one count but fewer than ten. The J gene is TRBJ2-3, the V gene TRBV6-4; no reliable D call. Germline V gene lookup returns CDR1 MRHNA and CDR2 SNTAGT. The V end lost 1 base, the J end lost 0 bases, and 2 bases lay between the germline ends. The CDR3 length is 13 residues. This CDR3 is CASSDLSTDTQYF. The CDR3 DNA sequence: TGTGCCAGCAGTGACTTGAGCACAGATACGCAGTATTTT.

The chain joins TRBV6-2 or TRBV6-3 to TRBJ2-1, with 8 bases identical to TRBD2. Germline V gives CDR1 MNHEY, CDR2 SVGEGT. The CDR3 is made up of 15 amino acids. V trimming: 4 bases; J trimming: 3 bases; junction bases outside the gene matches: 5. DNA of the CDR3: TGTGCCAGCAGTTCTACGGGGGGGATCTACAATGAGCAGTTCTTC. It encodes CASSSTGGIYNEQFF.

This clone came up a few times. V and J are TRBV10-3 and TRBJ1-2; weak D call: TRBD1 (5 bases). Germline CDR1 ENHRY, CDR2 SYGVKD. The V and J ends lost 4 bases and 4 bases respectively, with 13 bases between them. The CDR3 extends over 14 amino acids. CDR3 sequence: CAISVTGTRYGYTF. Here the CDR3 DNA reads TGTGCCATCAGTGTTACAGGTACTCGCTATGGCTACACCTTC.

The genes are TRBV7-2 and TRBJ2-1, with 12 bases matching TRBD2. Germline lookup yields CDR1 SGHTA and CDR2 FQGNSA. V gave up 5 bases and J gave up 1 base; unmatched junction bases: 6. The CDR3 covers 17 residues. This CDR3 is CASSLRLAGVSYNEQFF. The CDR3 DNA reads TGTGCCAGCAGCCTCCGACTAGCGGGAGTTTCCTACAATGAGCAGTTCTTC.

The J gene is TRBJ2-3, the V gene TRBV7-3; TRBD2 aligns across 14 bases. The V segment lost 4 bases and the J segment 2 bases; nucleotides outside the gene matches: 2. The length of the CDR3 is 16 residues. From germline, CDR1 is SGHTA and CDR2 FQGTGA. CDR3 bases: TGTGCCAGCAGCTCGGGACTAGCGGGAGCCACAGATACGCAGTATTTT. Translated: CASSSGLAGATDTQYF.

Here the CDR3 reads CASSPPSIRGGTDTQYF. The CDR3 DNA follows: TGTGCCAGCAGTCCTCCCTCTATACGGGGGGGCACAGATACGCAGTATTTT. The V call is TRBV28, the J call TRBJ2-3; 7 bases map to TRBD2. The CDR3 extends over 17 amino acids. Germline CDR1 and CDR2: MDHEN and SYDVKM. J lost 1 base, V lost 5 bases, and 12 bases had no gene match.

This chain uses TRBV6-6 with TRBJ1-3; 9 nucleotides match TRBD1. V was pared by 5 bases and J by 5 bases, with 19 bases of the junction left unmatched. This CDR3 region has 19 residues. The germline gives CDR1 MNHNY, CDR2 SVGAGI (reference sequence). For the CDR3, the DNA is TGTGCCAGCAGTCCCAGCTCACTCCAGACAGGGGGGATTAGAAACACCATATATTTT. This sequence encodes CASSPSSLQTGGIRNTIYF.

The count of this clone is one. V usage is TRBV7-3 and J usage is TRBJ1-1; 10 bases line up with TRBD1. Germline V CDR1 and CDR2: SGHTA, FQGTGA. The CDR3 loop spans 17 amino acids. V gave up 4 bases and J gave up 1 base; unmatched junction bases: 9. The CDR3 nucleotides are TGTGCCAGCAGCTCGACAGGGGGCGGAGGAGGGAACACTGAAGCTTTCTTT. Amino acids: CASSSTGGGGGNTEAFF.

V usage is TRBV28 and J usage is TRBJ2-1; D uncertain. Germline CDR1 and CDR2: MDHEN and SYDVKM. V was trimmed by 2 bases and J by 4 bases, leaving 12 bases between them. The CDR3 runs to 15 residues. CDR3 DNA: TGTGCCAGCAGTTTAAGTGGCAGCTTTTACAATGAGCAGTTCTTC. This encodes CASSLSGSFYNEQFF.

The rearrangement links TRBV6-2 or TRBV6-3 to TRBJ2-4; 12 bases are a match to TRBD1. This CDR3 region has 18 residues. The trim removed 6 bases at V and 3 bases at J, leaving 12 bases unmatched. CDR1 and CDR2 (germline): MNHEY, SVGEGT. CDR3 bases: TGTGCCAGCAGCAAAGGGGGACAGGGGGCCTTCGTCAAAAACATTCAGTACTTC. Translated, it gives CASSKGGQGAFVKNIQYF.

This clone was picked up a small number of times. This chain joins TRBV29-1 and TRBJ1-1, with TRBD1 identical over 10 bases. The V and J ends lost 7 bases and 5 bases, in that order; junction bases with no gene match: 7. CDR3 size: 13 residues. The germline gives CDR1 SQVTM, CDR2 ANQGSEA. The CDR3 nucleotides read TGCAGCGGATTGGGACAGGGGAAAACTGAAGCTTTCTTT. Translating it yields CSGLGQGKTEAFF.

J is TRBJ2-1 and V is TRBV6-2 or TRBV6-3; no definite D call. Germline V gene sequence: CDR1 MNHEY, CDR2 SVGEGT. The CDR3 has 10 residues. Trimming left V 5 bases short and J 15 bases short, with 11 bases between. In nucleotides, the CDR3 is TGTGCCAGCAGTGATGGTCTTCCGTTCTTC. Protein product: CASSDGLPFF.

The gene calls are TRBV7-2 and TRBJ1-1; weak D call: TRBD1 (6 bases). V was cut by 2 bases and J by 4 bases, with 11 bases left in between. The CDR3 consists of 14 residues. Germline CDR1 reads SGHTA; CDR2 reads FQGNSA. CDR3 loop: CASSLNRVSTEAFF. The CDR3 region has the DNA TGTGCCAGCAGCTTAAACAGGGTATCCACTGAAGCTTTCTTT.

The V gene is TRBV10-1, the J gene TRBJ2-4, with 11 bases matching TRBD1. J lost 12 bases, V lost 5 bases, and 6 bases had no gene match. The CDR3 spans 13 residues. The germline CDR1 and CDR2 sequences are WNHNN and SYGVQD (reference sequence). CDR3: CASSPGTGGTQYF. CDR3 DNA: TGCGCCAGCAGTCCCGGGACAGGGGGTACTCAGTACTTC.

The V call is TRBV13, the J call TRBJ1-6, with 9 bases that match TRBD1. Per germline, CDR1 PRHDT and CDR2 FYEKMQ (reference sequence). The CDR3 is made up of 16 amino acids. J gave up 6 bases and V 2 bases, and 5 bases lay outside the gene matches. CDR3 coding DNA: TGTGCCAGCAGCTTAAGGTCGGGACAGGGTAATTCACCCCTCCACTTT. Its translation is CASSLRSGQGNSPLHF.

The rearrangement uses TRBV28 and TRBJ1-5, with D possibly matching TRBD1 (5 bases). CDR3 length: 15 residues. The V end was cut by 7 bases, the J end by 0 bases, with 13 bases between. CDR1 and CDR2 (germline): MDHEN, SYDVKM. The CDR3 sequence: CASTLGTYSNQPQHF. As DNA, the CDR3 is TGTGCCAGCACCTTGGGGACTTATAGCAATCAGCCCCAGCATTTT.

The chain links TRBV5-1 to TRBJ2-2; 8 bases are a match to TRBD2. The CDR3 runs 17 residues. J gave up 4 bases and V 0 bases, and 8 bases lay outside the gene matches. Germline V gives CDR1 SGHRS, CDR2 YFSETQ. In DNA, the CDR3 is TGCGCCAGCAGCTTGGCGTCGGCTAGCGGGCGCACCGGGGAGCTGTTTTTT. The encoded protein is CASSLASASGRTGELFF.

This chain joins TRBV7-9 and TRBJ1-6; unclear D gene. Germline V lookup: CDR1 SEHNR, CDR2 FQNEAQ (reference sequence). Trimming removed 5 bases from V and 12 bases from J, with 11 bases in between. This CDR3 spans 12 amino acids. The CDR3 sequence: CASSLARLPLHF. DNA of the CDR3: TGTGCCAGCAGCCTTGCTCGATTACCCCTCCACTTT.

This clone has just one count. This chain links TRBV28 with TRBJ1-2; 10 bases map to TRBD1. The CDR3 covers 16 residues. Losses at the gene ends were 5 bases for V and 0 bases for J; bases not matched to a gene: 6. CDR1 is MDHEN, CDR2 SYDVKM, per germline. CDR3 residues: CASSPPGQGTNYGYTF. DNA of the CDR3: TGTGCCAGCAGTCCTCCGGGACAGGGGACTAACTATGGCTACACCTTC.

The rearrangement joins TRBV7-2 to TRBJ2-5; D ambiguous. The CDR3 runs to 15 residues. V lost 0 bases and J lost 5, with 13 bases in between. Germline V gene lookup returns CDR1 SGHTA and CDR2 FQGNSA. In nucleotides, the CDR3 is TGTGCCAGCAGCTTAGCGCGGACCCCAAGGGAGACCCAGTACTTC. Residues: CASSLARTPRETQYF.

The chain carries TRBV4-1 and TRBJ1-4; D is uncertain. CDR3 length: 13 residues. Per germline, CDR1 MGHRA and CDR2 YSYEKL. V was pared by 0 bases and J by 10 bases, with 9 bases between. This chain's CDR3 is CASSQETVVKLFF. Here the CDR3 DNA reads TGCGCCAGCAGCCAAGAAACTGTAGTAAAACTGTTTTTT.

The V and J genes are TRBV28 and TRBJ1-6; D not resolved. Germline CDR1 reads MDHEN; CDR2 reads SYDVKM. The V end lost 5 bases, the J end lost 7 bases, and 18 bases lay between the germline ends. The CDR3 spans 16 residues. The CDR3 here is CASSPHGQQKNSPLHF. For the CDR3, the DNA is TGTGCCAGCAGTCCCCACGGGCAGCAAAAAAATTCACCCCTCCACTTT. The full variable domain, rest sourced from reference TRBV28 and TRBJ1-6, is DVKVTQSSRYLVKRTGEKVFLECVQDMDHENMFWYRQDPGLGLRLIYFSYDVKMKEKGDIPEGYSVSREKKERFSLILESASTNQTSMYLCASSPHGQQKNSPLHFGNGTRLTVT.

The DNA for the CDR3 is TGTGCCAGCAGCGATCATATCGATGAGCAGTTCTTC. It encodes CASSDHIDEQFF. The V and J genes are TRBV5-6 and TRBJ2-1, with D unresolved. V was trimmed by 4 bases and J by 8 bases, leaving 10 bases between them. Looked up from germline, CDR1 is SGHDT and CDR2 is YYEEEE. CDR3 length: 12 residues.